This T cell receptor (beta chain) was identified during a study of shared clonotypes between healthy human individuals. Study details: Per donor, three plates held CD4 naive cells, three held CD4 memory, two held CD8 naive and one held CD8 memory.

Libraries were prepared by immunoSEQ multiplex PCR; TCRdb keeps only in-frame clonotypes and omits some of them. Of around 1.9 million clones detected, just over 90% appear once; the ten largest clones hold 1.5% to 2%. Study-level findings and limits: When compared with the clonotypes that were shared by all four sorted-subset donors, the non-shared clonotypes turned out to have lower generation probabilities. Memory subsets had estimated richness that was generally smaller than that of naive subsets.

On this clone itself: Its specificity is unknown. This sample also contains other DNA sequences that code for the same CDR3.

Looked up from germline, CDR1 is MNHEY and CDR2 is SMNVEV (reference sequence). The CDR3 extends over 14 amino acids. V dropped 5 bases and J dropped 2; count of bases not matched to a gene: 4. Naive CD8 cells were CD45RO-negative, positively selected for CCR7, excluding terminally differentiated effector memory CD45RA+ cells. Sequenced sample: naive CD8+ T cells from PBMCs. The TCR was taken from a man in his late teens or twenties in good health. Some clones in this sample may be carry-over from other donors' samples. This rearrangement joins TRBV27 to TRBJ2-3; TRBD1 matches at 7 bases. This chain's CDR3 is CASSGGQSTDTQYF. The CDR3 nucleotides are TGTGCCAGCAGTGGGGGACAGTCCACAGATACGCAGTATTTT.